This T cell receptor (beta chain) was obtained from a study of vaccination and CD4 T cells after COVID-19 (dated by TCRdb to between 2022 and 2023). Notes on the research overall: Convalescent patients had a positive SARS-CoV-2 result on nasal swab PCR, and of these patients, about ten had mild disease and one had severe disease. The convalescent cohort included six males and four females, with two Hispanic individuals, seven Caucasians, two Asians and one multiracial person. Participants got two doses of the Pfizer-BioNTech BNT162b2 vaccine (n=8) or two doses of the Moderna mRNA-1273 vaccine (n=2). Post-COVID blood samples were collected from convalescent patients a median of around 100 days after diagnosis, with a range of roughly 30 to 161 days. Control cultures used a CEFX viral epitope pool as positive control, an HIV-1 Nef peptide pool as negative control, or no peptide. For stimulating the cultures, overlapping spike peptide pools were used, derived from SARS-CoV-2 as well as from the common cold coronaviruses HCoV-NL63, HCoV-OC43 and HCoV-229E. Post-vaccine blood samples were taken a median of roughly 72 days after the second vaccine dose, with a range of roughly 13 to 250 days. In 10 COVID-19 convalescent patients and 4 infection-naive healthy vaccine recipients, researchers compared the spike-specific CD4+ TCR repertoire from before mRNA vaccination with the repertoire from after. Broad study findings and their caveats: Although the median number of SARS-CoV-2-reactive clonotypes went up from roughly 22 after infection to more than 30 after vaccination, the increase was not significant. Among convalescent patients, a median roughly 90% of the SARS-CoV-2-reactive clones seen after vaccination appeared only after vaccination, which suggests priming specific to the vaccine. Of the vaccine-specific clones found in convalescent patients, nearly all (304 of 307) were mono-reactive for SARS-CoV-2 spike instead of being cross-reactive with common cold coronaviruses. The number of convalescent patients in the study was relatively small, and the study did not examine early timepoints following natural infection.

Compared with germline, V lacks 1 base and J lacks 2 bases; bases without a gene match: 0. Reading the germline V gene (reference sequence) gives CDR1 MNHEY and CDR2 SMNVEV. Spanning cysteine to phenylalanine, the CDR3 consists of 14 amino acids. CDR3 DNA only is kept here, 42 bases in frame from base 1. Library method: PCR. At the Johns Hopkins FTIC core, DNA from the cultured CD4+ T cells underwent TCR sequencing with the Oncomine TCR Beta short-read assay. The QIAamp micro DNA kit was used to extract genomic DNA from the cultured CD4+ T cells. Oncomine TCR Beta libraries from cultured CD4+ T cells were pooled with unique dual indexes and sequenced on an Illumina iSeq 100. The study's processing was this. Non-productive sequences were filtered out, and CDR3s that did not start with C, did not end with F or W, or were shorter than 7 amino acids were discarded. The MANAFEST web application identified antigen-specific clonotypes by comparing peptide-stimulated wells against reference wells and other culture wells. For a clone to be called positive, the clone needed an FDR below 0.05, an odds ratio above 5, and a productive frequency above 0.1% in at least two of three replicate wells. A clonotype was classed as cross-reactive if the clonotype showed significant expansion both in SARS-CoV-2 spike wells and in at least one common cold coronavirus spike condition. Similarity between CDR3 sequences was evaluated in R version 3.6.1 using Levenshtein distances (stringdist) and unrooted phylogenetic trees (ape). In-frame beta chains were kept once TCRdb had trimmed the public reads at Q25 with fastp and called clones with MiXCR. A single entry per CDR3 protein holds the most common genes and DNA from its merged rows. Clone size and V and J calls follow TCRdb, not the original study. The sample records fewer than 20,000 distinct CDR3 sequences, roughly 52% of which are singletons. The top ten clones comprise 6% to 9.5% of the sample.

The sample holds a few counts of this clonotype. It has no known antigen specificity. Qualities for individual bases were not recorded, and no much larger clone is one base off. Reading the label with the study, this specimen's treatment or condition is: 10-day PBMC culture with coronavirus spike peptide pools or control peptides (ViraFEST assay). To expand antigen-specific T cells with peptide pools and then pick out the expanded clonotypes through TCR sequencing, the study relied on the ViraFEST assay. Positive SARS-CoV-2 PCR tests in the convalescent patients dated from March to December 2020, before Alpha, Beta and Delta variants emerged in the United States. Each well held approximately 2 million PBMCs cultured in IMDM containing around 5% human AB serum and 10 IU/ml IL-2, with around 9.7 ug/ml peptide pools added. Half of the culture medium was replaced with fresh IL-2-containing medium on days 3 and 7. After around 11 days of culture, CD4+ T cells were isolated by negative selection with the EasySep CD4+ T cell isolation kit. Ficoll-Paque Plus gradient centrifugation was used to isolate PBMCs from whole blood, and the isolated PBMCs were then either used fresh or cryopreserved at -140C. Each culture condition was generally run in triplicate wells.

The sequenced material came from CD4+ T cells from blood, cultured in vitro. The receptor was derived from a human donor who had recovered from COVID-19. The sequence links TRBV27 to TRBJ1-2, with 8 junctional bases fitting TRBD1. The nucleotides read TGTGCCAGCAGTTTATACAGGGGGAACTATGGCTACACCTTC. This sequence encodes CASSLYRGNYGYTF.